This T cell receptor beta chain derives from a study of T cells in Graves' hyperthyroidism and ophthalmopathy. The investigators amplified TCR beta CDR3 regions from RNA transcripts. The HTBI set primed first-round TCR CDR3 RT-PCR. TCRdb ran MiXCR on the multiplex PCR reads and lists one entry per CDR3 protein. The repertoire holds hundreds of thousands of distinct CDR3 sequences, with 14% as singletons. CDR1 is SGHNT, CDR2 YENEEA, per germline. The V gene lost 1 base and the J gene lost 0 bases, with 9 bases spanning the gap. The CDR3 sequence is 16 residues long. Patients showing uncontrolled infection, other autoimmune disease, pregnancy or lactation were ineligible.

The chain links TRBV11-3 to TRBJ1-4; D is uncertain. This receptor was obtained from a woman under 30 with Graves' hyperthyroidism. Sequenced input: blood. This chain's CDR3 is CASSLGLSTTNEKLFF. As DNA, the CDR3 is TGTGCCAGCAGCTTAGGTTTATCTACAACTAATGAAAAACTGTTTTTT.